This is a list of T cell receptor beta chains from one sample in a study of control samples from healthy donors and cancer patients. Some clones are missing from TCRdb's copy, which holds only in-frame ones; the method was immunoSEQ multiplex PCR. This table holds some 79,000 clones, roughly 93% found once. The sequencing sample was made of PBMCs. These receptor sequences come from a woman in her forties with lung cancer. The CDR3 runs from the conserved cysteine through the conserved F or W. A D gene is named only where the DNA matches it firmly. The size entry is marked missing in some rows and otherwise reads once, few, many or a size class.

d_call | clone_size | j_call | v_call | cdr3_aa | cdr3_nt
. | . | TRBJ2-7 | TRBV4-1 | CASSQPNRGGPEQYF | TGCGCCAGCAGCCAACCTAACAGGGGGGGGCCCGAGCAGTACTTC
TRBD2 | . | TRBJ2-3 | TRBV7-2 | CASSPAGADTQYF | TGTGCCAGCAGCCCCGCGGGGGCAGATACGCAGTATTTT
. | . | TRBJ2-7 | TRBV3-1/TRBV3-2 | CASSPAWGDEQYF | TGTGCCAGCAGCCCCGCCTGGGGGGACGAGCAGTACTTC
TRBD2 | . | TRBJ2-7 | TRBV6-6 | CASSMGLVPYEQYF | TGTGCCAGCAGTATGGGACTAGTTCCCTACGAGCAGTACTTC
TRBD1 | . | TRBJ1-1 | TRBV30 | CAWSVGAGGDTEAFF | TGTGCCTGGAGTGTAGGTGCAGGGGGAGACACTGAAGCTTTCTTT
TRBD1 | . | TRBJ1-4 | TRBV4-1 | CASSQGDRVEKLFF | TGCGCCAGCAGCCAAGGAGACAGGGTGGAAAAACTGTTTTTT
. | once | TRBJ2-1 | TRBV5-6 | CASSLFWVLAGPYNEQFF | TGTGCCAGCAGCTTGTTCTGGGTGTTGGCAGGACCCTACAATGAGCAGTTCTTC
TRBD1 | . | TRBJ1-1 | TRBV27 | CASSLGRGTEAFF | TGTGCCAGCAGTTTAGGCAGGGGGACTGAAGCTTTCTTT
. | . | TRBJ2-1 | TRBV2 | CASSDRGITPYNEQFF | TGTGCCAGCAGTGATAGAGGAATCACCCCCTACAATGAGCAGTTCTTC
. | . | TRBJ2-7 | TRBV30 | CASTGGLSREQYF | TGTGCCTCCACGGGGGGCCTTTCCCGCGAGCAGTACTTC
TRBD2 | . | TRBJ2-7 | TRBV5-1 | CASSFPRTSGRRTYEQYF | TGCGCCAGCAGCTTCCCACGGACTAGCGGGAGAAGGACCTACGAGCAGTACTTC
TRBD1 | once | TRBJ2-1 | TRBV19 | CASSIWGQDRSEQFF | TGTGCCAGTAGTATTTGGGGACAGGATCGGAGTGAGCAGTTCTTC
. | . | TRBJ2-5 | TRBV3-1/TRBV3-2 | CASSQARGQGTQYF | TGTGCCAGCAGCCAAGCGCGGGGCCAGGGGACCCAGTACTTC
. | once | TRBJ2-2 | TRBV18 | CASSPQLERSTPANTGELFF | TGTGCCAGCTCACCACAGCTAGAACGTAGCACGCCGGCGAACACCGGGGAGCTGTTTTTT
. | . | TRBJ2-7 | TRBV7-9 | CASDLGGAYEQYF | TGTGCCAGCGACCTGGGGGGTGCCTACGAGCAGTACTTC
. | . | TRBJ1-1 | TRBV19 | CASSTTGGAEAFF | TGTGCCAGTAGTACAACGGGGGGAGCTGAAGCTTTCTTT
. | . | TRBJ2-6 | TRBV19 | CASSRGILSGANVLTF | TGTGCCAGTTCGAGGGGGATCCTCTCTGGGGCCAACGTCCTGACTTTC
. | . | TRBJ1-6 | TRBV5-1 | CASSVDSYSPLHF | TGCGCCAGCAGCGTAGACAGTTATTCACCCCTCCACTTT
. | . | TRBJ1-3 | TRBV6-1 | CASSEDRTDSGNTIYF | TGTGCCAGCAGTGAGGACAGAACCGACTCTGGAAACACCATATATTTT
TRBD1 | . | TRBJ2-2 | TRBV2 | CASSGPHTGASSLEELFF | TGTGCCAGCAGTGGTCCCCACACAGGGGCGTCCTCGCTGGAGGAGCTGTTTTTT
. | . | TRBJ1-2 | TRBV25-1 | CASNQGGYTF | TGTGCCAGCAATCAGGGAGGCTACACCTTC
TRBD1 | few | TRBJ2-5 | TRBV3-1/TRBV3-2 | CASSQSAGGPRTQYF | TGTGCCAGCAGCCAATCGGCAGGGGGCCCAAGGACCCAGTACTTC
TRBD1 | . | TRBJ2-1 | TRBV15 | CATSRLTGGGVADYNEQFF | TGTGCCACCAGCAGGCTGACAGGGGGCGGGGTAGCCGACTACAATGAGCAGTTCTTC
. | . | TRBJ2-5 | TRBV14 | CASSPGLQETQYF | TGTGCCAGCAGCCCGGGACTTCAAGAGACCCAGTACTTC
. | . | TRBJ1-5 | TRBV6-2/TRBV6-3 | CASSHDRRAGHLNQPQHF | TGTGCCAGCAGTCATGACCGCCGGGCAGGCCACCTCAATCAGCCCCAGCATTTT
. | . | TRBJ2-2 | TRBV11-2 | CASSFVDTGELFF | TGTGCCAGCAGCTTCGTAGACACCGGGGAGCTGTTTTTT
TRBD2 | . | TRBJ2-2 | TRBV14 | CASSHSLAGGNTGELFF | TGTGCCAGCAGCCACTCACTAGCGGGGGGGAACACCGGGGAGCTGTTTTTT
. | . | TRBJ1-2 | TRBV6-4 | CASSAEDGYGYTF | TGTGCCAGCAGTGCTGAGGATGGCTATGGCTACACCTTC
. | once | TRBJ1-2 | TRBV18 | CASSTISGTENGYTF | TGTGCCAGCTCAACTATCTCCGGGACGGAGAATGGCTACACCTTC
TRBD1 | . | TRBJ1-2 | TRBV19 | CASTKTGGVYGYTF | TGTGCCAGTACCAAGACAGGGGGCGTCTATGGCTACACCTTC
. | . | TRBJ1-4 | TRBV9 | CASSVGATDNNEKLFF | TGTGCCAGCAGCGTAGGAGCGACGGACAATAATGAAAAACTGTTTTTT
TRBD1 | . | TRBJ2-7 | TRBV5-1 | CASSLGAPTGDYEQYF | TGCGCCAGCAGCTTAGGGGCCCCCACAGGGGACTACGAGCAGTACTTC
. | . | TRBJ1-4 | TRBV5-5 | CASSFTGRPNEKLFF | TGTGCCAGCAGCTTTACAGGGAGGCCTAATGAAAAACTGTTTTTT
. | once | TRBJ1-1 | TRBV3-1/TRBV3-2 | CASSYKDGTGTEAFF | TGTGCCAGCAGCTACAAAGACGGAACTGGTACTGAAGCTTTCTTT
. | few | TRBJ1-4 | TRBV3-1/TRBV3-2 | CASSQDGKGVKEKLFF | TGTGCCAGCAGCCAAGATGGTAAGGGGGTGAAGGAAAAACTGTTTTTT
. | . | TRBJ1-3 | TRBV9 | CASSVGTVSGNTIYF | TGTGCCAGCAGCGTAGGGACAGTCTCTGGAAACACCATATATTTT
TRBD1 | . | TRBJ2-7 | TRBV11-2 | CASRSIPGQGFSYEQYF | TGTGCCAGCAGATCTATTCCGGGACAGGGGTTTTCCTACGAGCAGTACTTC
. | . | TRBJ1-1 | TRBV3-1/TRBV3-2 | CASSQDRNTEAFF | TGTGCCAGCAGCCAAGACCGGAACACTGAAGCTTTCTTT
. | . | TRBJ1-2 | TRBV12-3/TRBV12-4 | CASSRPARDGYTF | TGTGCCAGCAGCCGGCCGGCCAGGGACGGCTACACCTTC
TRBD1 | . | TRBJ2-1 | TRBV15 | CATRTGGYEQFF | TGTGCCACCAGGACAGGGGGCTATGAGCAGTTCTTC
TRBD1 | . | TRBJ2-5 | TRBV7-9 | CASSQGGQGVETQYF | TGTGCCAGCAGCCAGGGGGGACAGGGGGTGGAGACCCAGTACTTC
. | . | TRBJ1-5 | TRBV12-3/TRBV12-4 | CASSSNQPQHF | TGTGCCAGCAGTTCAAATCAGCCCCAGCATTTT
TRBD1 | . | TRBJ1-6 | TRBV6-1 | CASSEVEGANSPLHF | TGTGCCAGCAGTGAAGTCGAGGGGGCGAATTCACCCCTCCACTTT
TRBD1 | . | TRBJ2-7 | TRBV30 | CAWSGGQGVYEQYF | TGTGCCTGGAGTGGGGGACAGGGGGTTTACGAGCAGTACTTC
. | . | TRBJ1-1 | TRBV9 | CASSASYTEAFF | TGTGCCAGCAGCGCCAGCTACACTGAAGCTTTCTTT
. | . | TRBJ1-1 | TRBV7-9 | CASSRTANTEAFF | TGTGCCAGCAGCCGGACAGCGAACACTGAAGCTTTCTTT
TRBD1 | . | TRBJ2-5 | TRBV6-6 | CASSSRDSEETQYF | TGTGCCAGCAGTTCCCGGGACAGTGAAGAGACCCAGTACTTC
TRBD2 | . | TRBJ2-4 | TRBV6-2/TRBV6-3 | CASGLAGGLANIQYF | TGTGCCAGCGGCCTAGCGGGGGGGTTAGCCAACATTCAGTACTTC
TRBD2 | . | TRBJ2-7 | TRBV2 | CASSVSTSGAYEQYF | TGTGCCAGCAGTGTGTCAACTAGCGGGGCGTACGAGCAGTACTTC
TRBD1 | . | TRBJ1-2 | TRBV7-2 | CASSLRSGQPPGYYGYTF | TGTGCCAGCAGCTTGCGCTCGGGACAGCCCCCCGGTTACTATGGCTACACCTTC
TRBD2 | . | TRBJ2-3 | TRBV15 | CATSRDGRDTQYF | TGTGCCACCAGCAGAGACGGGAGGGATACGCAGTATTTT
. | few | TRBJ1-1 | TRBV27 | CASTYMMGETEAFF | TGTGCCAGCACCTACATGATGGGGGAGACTGAAGCTTTCTTT
. | . | TRBJ1-4 | TRBV29-1 | CSVERIGGDEKLFF | TGCAGCGTTGAAAGGATTGGTGGAGATGAAAAACTGTTTTTT
. | . | TRBJ2-1 | TRBV3-1/TRBV3-2 | CASSQGGGDEQFF | TGTGCCAGCAGCCAAGGTGGAGGGGATGAGCAGTTCTTC
TRBD1 | . | TRBJ1-6 | TRBV3-1/TRBV3-2 | CASSQTQGTYNSPLHF | TGTGCCAGCAGCCAAACACAGGGGACTTATAATTCACCCCTCCACTTT
. | . | TRBJ2-4 | TRBV6-5 | CAVRGNIQYF | TGTGCCGTCAGGGGTAACATTCAGTACTTC
. | . | TRBJ1-2 | TRBV28 | CASSLIQWNYGYTF | TGTGCCAGCAGTTTAATACAGTGGAACTATGGCTACACCTTC
TRBD1 | . | TRBJ2-5 | TRBV7-9 | CASSSRTGEYETQYF | TGTGCCAGCAGCTCTAGGACAGGGGAGTACGAGACCCAGTACTTC
. | . | TRBJ2-1 | TRBV18 | CASSPMIMDYNEQFF | TGTGCCAGCTCACCGATGATTATGGACTACAATGAGCAGTTCTTC
. | . | TRBJ1-1 | TRBV6-5 | CASSYSFSTEAFF | TGTGCCAGCAGTTACTCGTTCAGCACTGAAGCTTTCTTT